This is a list of T cell receptor beta chains from one sample in a study of blood T cells in healthy people across ages. Using its own MiXCR run on the 5' RACE reads, TCRdb lists one record per CDR3 protein. The sample includes 550,000 to 800,000 distinct CDR3 sequences, 20% to 25% of them seen just once. Sequenced material: blood. These receptors originate from a man aged 65 to 79 in good health. Each CDR3 is given with its conserved first and last residue. The order of the fields is V gene, J gene, clone size, D gene, CDR3 protein, CDR3 DNA. D genes are given only for firm matches. Clone size is shown for a subset of rows, as once, few, many or a class of expanded clone.

TRBV29-1	TRBJ1-1	many	-	CSVGQGLNTEAFF	TGCAGCGTTGGCCAGGGGTTGAACACTGAAGCTTTCTTT
TRBV20-1	TRBJ2-1	few	TRBD2	CSALTGTSAYNEQFF	TGCAGTGCCCTAACCGGGACTAGCGCCTACAATGAGCAGTTCTTC
TRBV7-9	TRBJ1-6	-	-	CASSLDPVSPLHF	TGTGCCAGCAGCTTAGACCCCGTTTCACCCCTCCACTTT
TRBV27	TRBJ2-3	-	-	CASSLSVTHTQYF	TGTGCCAGCAGTTTATCGGTGACCCATACGCAGTATTTT
TRBV2	TRBJ2-3	-	TRBD2	CASSEGTKSTDTQYF	TGTGCCAGCAGTGAGGGGACTAAAAGCACAGATACGCAGTATTTT
TRBV20-1	TRBJ2-7	-	TRBD2	CSATPAAAGGVYEQYF	TGCAGTGCTACTCCCGCTGCGGCGGGAGGGGTCTACGAGCAGTACTTC
TRBV20-1	TRBJ2-3	-	-	CSATSEALGDTQYF	TGCAGTGCTACCTCCGAGGCTCTTGGAGATACGCAGTATTTT
TRBV10-3	TRBJ1-5	-	-	CAISDGPTSGQPQHF	TGTGCCATCAGTGACGGGCCAACTTCGGGTCAGCCCCAGCATTTT
TRBV29-1	TRBJ1-1	few	-	CSVSGRRLNTEAFF	TGCAGCGTCTCGGGACGGCGGTTGAACACTGAAGCTTTCTTT
TRBV6-5	TRBJ2-5	-	TRBD1	CASSYSNRGRETQYF	TGTGCCAGCAGTTACTCGAACAGGGGTAGGGAGACCCAGTACTTC
TRBV6-6	TRBJ1-2	once	TRBD1	CASSYGDRGGYTF	TGTGCCAGCAGTTACGGGGACAGGGGTGGCTACACCTTC
TRBV4-3	TRBJ2-3	-	TRBD1	CASSQEGGQYTQYF	TGCGCCAGCAGCCAAGAAGGGGGACAGTATACGCAGTATTTT
TRBV30	TRBJ2-5	-	-	CAWSLGGPETQYF	TGTGCCTGGAGTCTCGGCGGCCCTGAGACCCAGTACTTC
TRBV5-5	TRBJ1-2	few	TRBD1	CASSGRGRGYTF	TGTGCCAGCAGCGGCAGGGGGCGAGGCTACACCTTC
TRBV12-3/TRBV12-4	TRBJ1-1	-	-	CASSFRDTEAFF	TGTGCCAGCAGTTTTCGTGACACTGAAGCTTTCTTT
TRBV7-9	TRBJ2-4	few	TRBD1	CASSLGQGLSTLAKNIQYF	TGTGCCAGCAGCCTCGGACAGGGGCTAAGTACGCTAGCCAAAAACATTCAGTACTTC
TRBV3-1	TRBJ2-5	few	TRBD2	CASISGIAGSQETQYF	TGTGCCAGCATCAGCGGGATAGCGGGATCCCAAGAGACCCAGTACTTC
TRBV5-1	TRBJ2-5	few	TRBD1	CASSSMTGPETQYF	TGCGCCAGCAGCTCAATGACAGGGCCGGAGACCCAGTACTTC
TRBV29-1	TRBJ2-7	-	TRBD1	CSVPTGNEQYF	TGCAGCGTCCCGACAGGGAACGAGCAGTACTTC
TRBV9	TRBJ2-5	few	TRBD2	CASNPGVAGVKETQYF	TGTGCCAGCAACCCGGGGGTAGCGGGAGTCAAAGAGACCCAGTACTTC
TRBV5-1	TRBJ2-1	-	TRBD2	CASSLRRERPNEQFF	TGCGCCAGCAGCCTGCGGCGGGAGAGGCCTAATGAGCAGTTCTTC
TRBV7-3	TRBJ2-2	-	TRBD2	CASSSGLPNAGELFF	TGTGCCAGCAGCTCGGGACTACCGAACGCCGGGGAGCTGTTTTTT
TRBV7-2	TRBJ2-5	-	-	CASSTSLGTQYF	TGTGCCAGCAGCACGTCCCTAGGGACCCAGTACTTC
TRBV19	TRBJ2-4	-	TRBD2	CASSTQPSGRDIQYF	TGTGCCAGTAGTACCCAGCCTAGCGGGAGGGACATTCAGTACTTC
TRBV5-6	TRBJ2-5	many	TRBD1	CASSSGQPFETQYF	TGTGCCAGCAGCTCGGGACAGCCATTTGAGACCCAGTACTTC
TRBV12-3/TRBV12-4	TRBJ2-4	few	TRBD2	CASSFGGARNIQYF	TGCGCCAGCAGTTTCGGGGGGGCCCGAAACATTCAGTACTTC
TRBV19	TRBJ1-1	-	-	CASNIPGEITEAFF	TGTGCCAGTAATATTCCCGGGGAAATCACTGAAGCTTTCTTT
TRBV29-1	TRBJ1-2	-	-	CSVDPPGADYGYTF	TGCAGCGTTGACCCCCCGGGGGCAGACTATGGCTACACCTTC
TRBV4-1	TRBJ2-1	-	-	CASSRLTRLDEQFF	TGCGCCAGCAGCCGTCTTACGAGATTGGATGAGCAGTTCTTC
TRBV7-2	TRBJ2-5	few	TRBD2	CASSFRGGGRETQYF	TGTGCCAGCAGCTTCCGTGGCGGCGGGAGAGAGACCCAGTACTTC
TRBV20-1	TRBJ2-1	-	TRBD2	CSARDRLAGGIREQFF	TGCAGTGCTAGAGATCGACTAGCGGGAGGGATTCGGGAGCAGTTCTTC